This T cell receptor (beta chain) was obtained from a study of cytomegalovirus exposure and HLA in healthy donors. A note on this clone: The antigen is unknown.

The study, taken as a whole, reports: The CMV antigen specificity of three CMV-associated chains was confirmed through in vitro analysis. The listing of 150 to 200 TCR beta chains classed them as cytomegalovirus-associated.

The CDR3 contains 15 residues. V gave up 0 bases and J gave up 0 bases, with 9 bases separating them. Germline V gives CDR1 LNHDA, CDR2 SQIVND (reference sequence). Separate from the 666-subject first cohort was the approximately 120-subject validation cohort, to which the donors belonged. TCRdb's copy holds only in-frame clones and misses some; the assay was immunoSEQ multiplex PCR. The sample has 200,000 to 250,000 clones, approximately 84% seen once; the top ten hold more than 10%. The receptor was isolated from a man aged 18 to 29 in good health and CMV-seropositive. The sample comprised PBMCs. This chain links TRBV19 with TRBJ2-7; no clear D. CDR3 sequence reads: CASSIDGRPSYEQYF. For the CDR3, the DNA is TGTGCCAGTAGTATAGACGGACGGCCCTCCTACGAGCAGTACTTC.